This record concerns one TCR beta chain sequence. This entry belongs to a study of blood T cell repertoires in COVID-19. On the study more broadly: Whether acute or convalescent, the COVID-19 samples came from the United States, Italy and Spain. T cells, B-cell-depleted T cells, or PBMCs provided the cDNA or gDNA that served as material.

The authors' processing: Reference gene primer amplification gave estimated nucleated cell counts. Sequenced by immunoSEQ multiplex PCR; TCRdb stores in-frame clones only, minus some. The V and J calls and clone size were taken over from that table, and D and trimming were inferred from the DNA. The sample lists about 190,000 clones; under 80% were seen once. The origin of this receptor is a woman aged 50 to 60 with acute or convalescent COVID-19. Specimen: peripheral blood.

Here the CDR3 DNA reads TGTGCCATCAGGAGGGAGGGAGAGACCCAGTACTTC. Its protein is CAIRREGETQYF. The rearrangement joins TRBV10-3 to TRBJ2-5; 7 bases align to TRBD2. V gave up 6 bases and J gave up 4 bases; unmatched junction bases: 2. This CDR3 is 12 amino acids long. CDR1 ENHRY and CDR2 SYGVKD come from the germline V gene.